This passage covers 32 T cell receptor beta chains from one sample sequenced in a study of blood T cell repertoires in COVID-19. Repertoires were generated with immunoSEQ multiplex PCR, while TCRdb's copy carries only in-frame clones and drops some. Of 95,000 or so clones detected, 81% appear once; the ten largest clones hold roughly 25%. Sequencing used peripheral blood. The origin of the receptors is an elderly man with active or convalescent COVID-19.

This sequence joins TRBV7-2 and TRBJ1-6; 9 bases agree with TRBD1. V lost 4 bases to trimming and J lost 7 bases; unmatched junction nucleotides: 5. The CDR3 spans 15 residues. Germline values: CDR1 SGHTA, CDR2 FQGNSA. CDR3 nucleotide sequence: TGTGCCAGCAGCTCCGGGACAGGGATGAATTCACCCCTCCACTTT. This codes for CASSSGTGMNSPLHF.

The chain links TRBV6-2 or TRBV6-3 to TRBJ1-4; 7 bases are a match to TRBD1. The CDR3 runs to 14 residues. Germline loops: CDR1 MNHEY, CDR2 SVGEGT. Trimming took 6 bases from V and 8 from J; bases not matched to a gene: 9. CDR3 amino acids: CASSPDRASEKLFF. Here the CDR3 DNA reads TGTGCCAGCAGCCCCGACAGGGCGTCCGAAAAACTGTTTTTT.

The V call is TRBV11-2, the J call TRBJ1-1; D is ambiguous. There are 13 residues in the CDR3. Germline values: CDR1 SGHAT, CDR2 FQNNGV. The germline V and J ends were trimmed by 5 bases and 1 base, with 8 bases remaining between them. CDR3 coding DNA: TGTGCCAGCAGCCGCAGTCAGAACACTGAAGCTTTCTTT. Translated: CASSRSQNTEAFF.

This CDR3 is CASKRSILAGDTDTQYF. The CDR3 region has the DNA TGCGCCAGCAAGCGATCGATCTTAGCGGGGGACACAGATACGCAGTATTTT. The V gene is TRBV5-1, the J gene TRBJ2-3; the match to TRBD2 covers 9 bases. The trim removed 6 bases at V and 2 bases at J, leaving 13 bases unmatched. Germline assignment: CDR1 SGHRS and CDR2 YFSETQ. The CDR3 loop spans 17 amino acids.

The genes are TRBV3-1 (or the pseudogene TRBV3-2) and TRBJ2-5; TRBD2 matches at 13 bases. This CDR3 comprises 14 residues. With 4 bases clipped from V and 9 bases from J, the junction kept 5 bases outside the gene matches. CDR1 and CDR2 from the germline V gene are LGHDT and YNNKEL (reference sequence). CDR3 DNA: TGTGCCAGCAGCCCGCGACTAGCGGGGGGAGCCCAGTACTTC. Protein product: CASSPRLAGGAQYF.

Regarding this clone: Other nucleotide sequences in the sample specify the same CDR3. This chain connects TRBV19 to TRBJ1-3; D ambiguous. CDR1 is LNHDA, CDR2 SQIVND, per germline (reference sequence). Trimming shortened V by 2 bases and J by 3 bases, and 8 bases separated the two germline ends. The CDR3 length is 14 residues. CDR3 DNA sequence: TGTGCCAGTAGTATAAGAGGGAGTGGAAACACCATATATTTT. Amino acids: CASSIRGSGNTIYF.

This clone came up once. The chain uses TRBV21-1 and TRBJ2-6; TRBD1 is taken as the D call from the table, unchecked against the DNA. TRBV21-1 is flagged as a pseudogene. The length of the CDR3 is 16 residues. CDR3 amino acids: CASSIWTGFGANVLTF. Written as DNA, the CDR3 is TGTGCCAGCAGCATCTGGACAGGGTTCGGGGCCAACGTCCTGACTTTC.

The CDR3 protein is CASSLNRDNGYTF. For the CDR3, the DNA is TGTGCCAGCAGCTTAAACCGAGACAACGGCTACACCTTC. The rearrangement uses TRBV7-2 and TRBJ1-2; D is undetermined. From germline, CDR1 is SGHTA and CDR2 FQGNSA. The CDR3 runs to 13 residues. V lost 2 bases to trimming and J lost 8 bases, with 12 bases between them.

This clone was observed a handful of times. V gene TRBV4-3 combines with J gene TRBJ2-3; 11 positions match TRBD2. The germline gives CDR1 LGHNA, CDR2 YSLEER. This CDR3 spans 17 amino acids. With V trimmed by 1 base and J by 5 bases, 8 bases remained unmatched. CDR3 region: CASSQGYLAGGQDTQYF. The CDR3 DNA follows: TGCGCCAGCAGCCAAGGTTATTTAGCGGGGGGGCAAGATACGCAGTATTTT.

The chain joins TRBV2 to TRBJ2-1; 10 nucleotides line up with TRBD2. CDR1 and CDR2 from the germline V gene are SNHLY and FYNNEI. V dropped 3 bases and J dropped 8; count of bases not matched to a gene: 10. CDR3 length: 16 amino acids. In DNA, the CDR3 is TGTGCCAGCAGTGATAAGGTCCTAGCGGGGGCGGATGAGCAGTTCTTC. Translation: CASSDKVLAGADEQFF.

V and J are TRBV5-1 and TRBJ2-7; TRBD1 matches at 10 bases. Unmatched junction bases numbered 6, after V lost 4 bases and J lost 5 bases. Germline V gene sequence: CDR1 SGHRS, CDR2 YFSETQ. The CDR3 loop spans 14 amino acids. CDR3 in amino acids: CASSPGTGAHEQYF. The CDR3 DNA sequence: TGCGCCAGCAGCCCCGGGACAGGGGCCCACGAGCAGTACTTC. The whole variable domain, remainder taken from reference TRBV5-1 and TRBJ2-7, is KAGVTQTPRYLIKTRGQQVTLSCSPISGHRSVSWYQQTPGQGLQFLFEYFSETQRNKGNFPGRFSGRQFSNSRSEMNVSTLELGDSALYLCASSPGTGAHEQYFGPGTRLTVT.

The chain carries TRBV5-1 and TRBJ2-7, with D perhaps TRBD2 (7 bases). Trimming removed 6 bases at V and 1 base at J, with 17 bases between. CDR1 and CDR2 from the germline V gene are SGHRS and YFSETQ. This CDR3 is built from 15 residues. This CDR3 reads CASTEGGASSYEQYF. In DNA, the CDR3 is TGCGCCAGCACCGAGGGGGGGGCCTCGTCCTACGAGCAGTACTTC. Drawing the rest from reference TRBV5-1 and TRBJ2-7, the complete variable domain is KAGVTQTPRYLIKTRGQQVTLSCSPISGHRSVSWYQQTPGQGLQFLFEYFSETQRNKGNFPGRFSGRQFSNSRSEMNVSTLELGDSALYLCASTEGGASSYEQYFGPGTRLTVT.

This sequence joins TRBV15 and TRBJ1-1; 7 bases are a match to TRBD1. Trimming took 10 bases from V and 6 from J; bases not matched to a gene: 14. CDR1 is LNHNV, CDR2 YYDKDF, per germline (reference sequence). The CDR3 is 14 amino acids. The CDR3 DNA reads as TGTGCCAGTGGACGGGACAGTACTAGAGCTGAAGCTTTCTTT. It is translated as CASGRDSTRAEAFF.

This clone was seen only a few times. This chain connects TRBV5-1 to TRBJ2-7, with 13 positions matching TRBD2. The CDR3 covers 18 residues. The junction had 11 bases not matched to a gene; V was cut back by 1 base and J by 4 bases. Per germline, CDR1 SGHRS and CDR2 YFSETQ. The DNA of the CDR3 is TGCGCCAGCAGCTTGTTGACTAGCGGGGGGATAGGCGTGTACGAGCAGTACTTC. Translation gives CASSLLTSGGIGVYEQYF.

This chain uses TRBV5-4 with TRBJ1-4; D is unresolved. The CDR3 extends over 13 amino acids. V lost 4 bases to trimming and J lost 8 bases, with 12 bases between them. Germline V lookup: CDR1 SGHNT, CDR2 YYREEE (reference sequence). This chain's CDR3 is CASSPPGAEKLFF. DNA for the CDR3: TGTGCCAGCAGCCCGCCAGGCGCCGAAAAACTGTTTTTT. The variable domain in full, completed from reference TRBV5-4 and TRBJ1-4, reads ETGVTQSPTHLIKTRGQQVTLRCSSQSGHNTVSWYQQALGQGPQFIFQYYREEENGRGNFPPRFSGLQFPNYSSELNVNALELDDSALYLCASSPPGAEKLFFGSGTQLSVL.

The chain employs TRBV7-2 and TRBJ1-2, with TRBD1 as a possible D gene (6 bases). Germline lookup yields CDR1 SGHTA and CDR2 FQGNSA. The germline V and J ends were trimmed by 3 bases and 8 bases, with 22 bases remaining between them. The CDR3 has 16 residues. CDR3 loop: CASSLVGGWDTLGYTF. For the CDR3, the DNA is TGTGCCAGCAGCTTGGTGGGCGGGTGGGACACCCTGGGCTACACCTTC.

This sequence joins TRBV7-8 and TRBJ2-5; D remains ambiguous. The CDR3 length is 10 residues. The germline CDR1 and CDR2 sequences are SGHVS and FQNEAQ. V gave up 10 bases and J gave up 5 bases, with 8 bases separating them. CDR3 loop: CATLRETQYF. CDR3 bases: TGTGCCACTCTCCGGGAGACCCAGTACTTC.

The chain joins TRBV2 to TRBJ1-4, with 9 bases lining up with TRBD1. V was clipped by 6 bases and J by 7 bases; unmatched bases: 3. There are 13 residues in the CDR3. Germline CDR1 is SNHLY and CDR2 is FYNNEI. As DNA, the CDR3 is TGTGCCAGCAGATGGGGACAGGGTGAAAAACTGTTTTTT. Amino acid sequence: CASRWGQGEKLFF. Drawing the rest from reference TRBV2 and TRBJ1-4, the complete variable domain is EPEVTQTPSHQVTQMGQEVILRCVPISNHLYFYWYRQILGQKVEFLVSFYNNEISEKSEIFDDQFSVERPDGSNFTLKIRSTKLEDSAMYFCASRWGQGEKLFFGSGTQLSVL.

The J gene is TRBJ1-2, the V gene TRBV18; 11 bases line up with TRBD1. Germline lookup yields CDR1 KGHSH and CDR2 LQKENI. CDR3 length: 16 residues. J was trimmed by 4 bases and V by 6 bases; bases with no gene match: 10. CDR3 amino acids: CASSPDRGRWGYGYTF. The CDR3 DNA sequence: TGTGCCAGCTCGCCGGACAGGGGGCGCTGGGGCTATGGCTACACCTTC. Together with reference TRBV18 and TRBJ1-2, the CDR3 gives the full variable domain: NAGVMQNPRHLVRRRGQEARLRCSPMKGHSHVYWYRQLPEEGLKFMVYLQKENIIDESGMPKERFSAEFPKEGPSILRIQQVVRGDSAAYFCASSPDRGRWGYGYTFGSGTRLTVV.

V and J are TRBV29-1 and TRBJ2-3; the match to TRBD2 covers 11 bases. The CDR3 runs 15 residues. Germline V gene data show CDR1 as SQVTM and CDR2 as ANQGSEA. V lost 5 bases, J lost 2 bases, and 6 bases stayed unmatched. The CDR3 coding sequence is TGCAGCGTTTCCCCTAGCGGGGGGTACACAGATACGCAGTATTTT. This sequence encodes CSVSPSGGYTDTQYF.

The CDR3 sequence is CASSQSGQAETQYF. The CDR3 DNA follows: TGCGCCAGCAGTCAATCAGGCCAGGCAGAGACCCAGTACTTC. The V call is TRBV23-1, the J call TRBJ2-5; D is unresolved. TRBV23-1 is placed among ORFs of uncertain function. CDR3 size: 14 residues. V was trimmed by 0 bases and J by 4 bases, leaving 9 bases between them.

The chain links TRBV5-1 to TRBJ1-1; D call uncertain. Trimming left V 4 bases short and J 1 base short, with 8 bases between. Germline V gene lookup returns CDR1 SGHRS and CDR2 YFSETQ. The CDR3 runs to 13 residues. CDR3 bases: TGCGCCAGCAGCCAGACAAGGAACACTGAAGCTTTCTTT. Its translation is CASSQTRNTEAFF.

This chain links TRBV28 with TRBJ1-4; D is possibly TRBD1 (5 bases). The CDR3 sequence is 17 residues long. From germline, CDR1 is MDHEN and CDR2 SYDVKM. V was pared by 2 bases and J by 4 bases, with 17 bases between. CDR3 region: CASSLGGNTGHNEKLFF. DNA for the CDR3: TGTGCCAGCAGTTTAGGGGGGAACACAGGCCATAATGAAAAACTGTTTTTT.

This chain links TRBV7-6 with TRBJ1-4, with 7 bases that match TRBD1. J lost 2 bases, V lost 2 bases, and 5 bases had no gene match. The CDR3 has 16 residues. Looked up from germline, CDR1 is SGHVS and CDR2 is FNYEAQ. The CDR3 reads CASSLNRGWTNEKLFF. For the CDR3, the DNA is TGTGCCAGCAGCTTAAACAGGGGTTGGACTAATGAAAAACTGTTTTTT. Full variable domain (rest looked up from reference TRBV7-6 and TRBJ1-4): GAGVSQSPRYKVTKRGQDVALRCDPISGHVSLYWYRQALGQGPEFLTYFNYEAQQDKSGLPNDRFSAERPEGSISTLTIQRTEQRDSAMYRCASSLNRGWTNEKLFFGSGTQLSVL.

This chain uses TRBV5-6 with TRBJ1-5, with 8 bases identical to TRBD1. Germline assignment: CDR1 SGHDT and CDR2 YYEEEE. The CDR3 spans 15 residues. J gave up 7 bases and V 6 bases, and 12 bases lay outside the gene matches. CDR3 loop: CASTKRQGAGQPQHF. The CDR3 DNA follows: TGTGCCAGCACCAAACGGCAGGGGGCAGGGCAGCCCCAGCATTTT.

This chain uses TRBV12-3 or TRBV12-4 with TRBJ2-5; possibly TRBD2 for D (5 bases). This CDR3 is 13 amino acids long. Trimming removed 5 bases from V and 4 bases from J, with 11 bases in between. Here the CDR3 DNA reads TGTGCCAGCAGTCACTGGACTGGAGAGACCCAGTACTTC. This sequence encodes CASSHWTGETQYF.

The V call is TRBV13, the J call TRBJ2-1; TRBD1 matches at 9 bases. V was pared by 5 bases and J by 8 bases, with 10 bases of the junction left unmatched. CDR1 is PRHDT, CDR2 FYEKMQ, per germline (reference sequence). This CDR3 comprises 15 residues. CDR3 nucleotide sequence: TGTGCCAGCAGCGGGAGGGACAGGGAGGTCGATGAGCAGTTCTTC. It translates to CASSGRDREVDEQFF. Full variable domain (missing parts from reference TRBV13 and TRBJ2-1): AAGVIQSPRHLIKEKRETATLKCYPIPRHDTVYWYQQGPGQDPQFLISFYEKMQSDKGSIPDRFSAQQFSDYHSELNMSSLELGDSALYFCASSGRDREVDEQFFGPGTRLTVL.

The chain is built from TRBV6-5 and TRBJ2-1; 7 bases match TRBD2. Germline CDR1 and CDR2: MNHEY and SVGAGI. This CDR3 has 14 amino acids. The V segment lost 10 bases and the J segment 3 bases; nucleotides outside the gene matches: 9. CDR3 DNA sequence: TGTGCCACCGGCGTGGCGGGGGACTACAATGAGCAGTTCTTC. Translation gives CATGVAGDYNEQFF.

This clone was counted a single time. The chain is built from TRBV21-1 and TRBJ1-5; the table's D call TRBD1 went unverified against the DNA. TRBV21-1 is a pseudogene. The CDR3 totals 15 residues. CDR3 sequence: CASSKGRRGKQPQHF. The DNA of the CDR3 is TGTGCCAGCAGCAAAGGGCGCAGGGGCAAGCAGCCCCAGCATTTT.

Here the CDR3 reads CASRLQGYSPLHF. CDR3 DNA: TGTGCCAGCAGACTACAGGGTTATTCACCCCTCCACTTT. J is TRBJ1-6 and V is TRBV6-6; TRBD1 might be the D (6 bases). The CDR3 totals 13 residues. The ends were cut back, 6 bases at V and 8 bases at J, with 11 bases in the middle. Germline CDR1 MNHNY, CDR2 SVGAGI (reference sequence).

The chain has TRBV27 and TRBJ2-2; 8 positions match TRBD1. The CDR3 sequence is 14 residues long. V trimming: 7 bases; J trimming: 7 bases; junction bases outside the gene matches: 8. CDR1 is MNHEY and CDR2 is SMNVEV in the germline V gene (reference sequence). For the CDR3, the DNA is TGTGCCAGCAAGCCGGGACAGGCGGTCGGGGAGCTGTTTTTT. Residues: CASKPGQAVGELFF.

The CDR3 is CASSPRTSGGKIEQFF. The CDR3 bases are TGTGCCAGCAGCCCGAGGACTAGCGGGGGCAAAATTGAGCAGTTCTTC. The chain is built from TRBV7-2 and TRBJ2-1; 13 positions match TRBD2. CDR1 is SGHTA and CDR2 is FQGNSA in the germline V gene. This CDR3 is 16 amino acids long. V lost 5 bases, J lost 9 bases, and 10 bases stayed unmatched.